A selection of T cell receptor beta chains follows, all from one sample in a study of CD8 T cells in Susac syndrome. TCRdb recomputed calls from the immunoSEQ multiplex PCR reads with MiXCR, one row per CDR3 protein. Among 150,000 to 200,000 distinct CDR3 sequences listed, under 95% were seen once. The specimen was CD4+ T cells from PBMCs. These receptors were taken from a human donor with multiple sclerosis. The CDR3 runs from the conserved cysteine through the conserved F or W. D genes are given only for firm matches. Only part of the rows carry a size: once, few, many, or a class if the clone is expanded.

j_gene: TRBJ1-5
v_gene: TRBV20-1
abundance: few
d_gene: TRBD1
CDR3aa: CSARTGNQPQHF
CDR3nt: TGCAGTGCTCGGACAGGGAATCAGCCCCAGCATTTT

j_gene: TRBJ2-5
v_gene: TRBV5-4
abundance: -
d_gene: -
CDR3aa: CASRASSLGETQYF
CDR3nt: TGTGCCAGCAGGGCCTCTTCCCTTGGGGAGACCCAGTACTTC

j_gene: TRBJ2-1
v_gene: TRBV29-1
abundance: -
d_gene: -
CDR3aa: CSVSGFDNEQFF
CDR3nt: TGCAGCGTTAGCGGGTTTGACAATGAGCAGTTCTTC

j_gene: TRBJ2-1
v_gene: TRBV30
abundance: -
d_gene: -
CDR3aa: CAWSFHEGGEQFF
CDR3nt: TGTGCCTGGAGTTTCCATGAGGGAGGTGAGCAGTTCTTC

j_gene: TRBJ2-7
v_gene: TRBV18
abundance: -
d_gene: TRBD2
CDR3aa: CASSPPGTSGGEQYF
CDR3nt: TGTGCCAGCTCACCACCCGGGACGTCCGGGGGGGAGCAGTACTTC

j_gene: TRBJ2-4
v_gene: TRBV28
abundance: -
d_gene: TRBD2
CDR3aa: CASSLSQGGDIQYF
CDR3nt: TGTGCCAGCAGTTTAAGCCAGGGAGGGGACATTCAGTACTTC

j_gene: TRBJ1-1
v_gene: TRBV7-3
abundance: -
d_gene: -
CDR3aa: CASSLTGSTVNTEAFF
CDR3nt: TGTGCCAGCAGCTTAACGGGAAGCACAGTGAACACTGAAGCTTTCTTT

j_gene: TRBJ2-3
v_gene: TRBV18
abundance: -
d_gene: TRBD2
CDR3aa: CASSPRAGGASTDTQYF
CDR3nt: TGTGCCAGCTCACCCCGAGCGGGGGGCGCTAGCACAGATACGCAGTATTTT

j_gene: TRBJ2-5
v_gene: TRBV6-1
abundance: -
d_gene: -
CDR3aa: CASSDWVSIETQYF
CDR3nt: TGTGCCAGCAGTGACTGGGTATCTATTGAGACCCAGTACTTC

j_gene: TRBJ2-6
v_gene: TRBV28
abundance: -
d_gene: -
CDR3aa: CASSLLLSSGANVLTF
CDR3nt: TGTGCCAGCAGTTTATTGCTAAGCTCTGGGGCCAACGTCCTGACTTTC

j_gene: TRBJ1-2
v_gene: TRBV14
abundance: -
d_gene: -
CDR3aa: CASSLNVGSYYGYTF
CDR3nt: TGTGCCAGCAGCCTTAACGTGGGCAGCTACTATGGCTACACCTTC

j_gene: TRBJ2-6
v_gene: TRBV20-1
abundance: -
d_gene: TRBD1
CDR3aa: CSADTGAGANVLTF
CDR3nt: TGCAGTGCTGATACAGGGGCTGGGGCCAACGTCCTGACTTTC

j_gene: TRBJ2-7
v_gene: TRBV18
abundance: once
d_gene: TRBD1
CDR3aa: CASSIAGTGGYEQYF
CDR3nt: TGTGCCAGCTCAATCGCCGGGACAGGGGGTTACGAGCAGTACTTC

j_gene: TRBJ1-2
v_gene: TRBV7-2
abundance: -
d_gene: -
CDR3aa: CASSFPGTRGYTF
CDR3nt: TGTGCCAGCAGCTTCCCCGGGACACGTGGCTACACCTTC

j_gene: TRBJ1-5
v_gene: TRBV30
abundance: -
d_gene: TRBD1
CDR3aa: CAWETGGGQPQHF
CDR3nt: TGTGCCTGGGAAACAGGGGGCGGTCAGCCCCAGCATTTT

j_gene: TRBJ2-5
v_gene: TRBV18
abundance: -
d_gene: -
CDR3aa: CASSPRESHQETQYF
CDR3nt: TGTGCCAGCTCACCCAGGGAGAGTCACCAAGAGACCCAGTACTTC

j_gene: TRBJ2-7
v_gene: TRBV7-2
abundance: few
d_gene: TRBD2
CDR3aa: CASSSPGGPSYEQYF
CDR3nt: TGTGCCAGCAGCTCCCCGGGGGGTCCCTCCTACGAGCAGTACTTC

j_gene: TRBJ2-6
v_gene: TRBV3-1
abundance: -
d_gene: -
CDR3aa: CASSRGRPGANVLTF
CDR3nt: TGTGCCAGCAGCCGAGGCAGGCCTGGGGCCAACGTCCTGACTTTC

j_gene: TRBJ2-7
v_gene: TRBV7-2
abundance: -
d_gene: -
CDR3aa: CASSPTGGGAYEQYF
CDR3nt: TGTGCCAGCAGCCCCACAGGGGGGGGAGCCTACGAGCAGTACTTC

j_gene: TRBJ1-1
v_gene: TRBV20-1
abundance: -
d_gene: -
CDR3aa: CSAKRVNTEAFF
CDR3nt: TGCAGTGCGAAGCGGGTGAACACTGAAGCTTTCTTT

j_gene: TRBJ2-7
v_gene: TRBV2
abundance: -
d_gene: TRBD1
CDR3aa: CASSRSGQVSYEQYF
CDR3nt: TGTGCCAGCAGTCGATCGGGACAGGTGTCCTACGAGCAGTACTTC

j_gene: TRBJ2-7
v_gene: TRBV19
abundance: -
d_gene: TRBD1
CDR3aa: CASRDSAKPFYEQYF
CDR3nt: TGTGCCAGCAGGGACAGCGCTAAACCCTTCTACGAGCAGTACTTC

j_gene: TRBJ1-1
v_gene: TRBV29-1
abundance: -
d_gene: -
CDR3aa: CSVEEGSGTEAFF
CDR3nt: TGCAGCGTTGAAGAGGGGTCAGGGACTGAAGCTTTCTTT

j_gene: TRBJ2-3
v_gene: TRBV20-1
abundance: once
d_gene: -
CDR3aa: CSARGLTSSTDTQYF
CDR3nt: TGCAGTGCTAGAGGACTGACTTCTAGCACAGATACGCAGTATTTT

j_gene: TRBJ2-7
v_gene: TRBV4-3
abundance: -
d_gene: TRBD2
CDR3aa: CASSQGTSVSYEQYF
CDR3nt: TGCGCCAGCAGCCAAGGGACTAGCGTTTCCTACGAGCAGTACTTC

j_gene: TRBJ2-1
v_gene: TRBV28
abundance: -
d_gene: -
CDR3aa: CASSLSPPSSYNEQFF
CDR3nt: TGTGCCAGCAGTTTATCCCCCCCTAGCTCCTACAATGAGCAGTTCTTC

j_gene: TRBJ2-1
v_gene: TRBV20-1
abundance: -
d_gene: TRBD1
CDR3aa: CSARDPTGGYNEQFF
CDR3nt: TGCAGTGCTAGAGACCCGACAGGGGGTTACAATGAGCAGTTCTTC

j_gene: TRBJ2-3
v_gene: TRBV29-1
abundance: -
d_gene: TRBD2
CDR3aa: CSVDGSSGVTDTQYF
CDR3nt: TGCAGCGTTGATGGGAGTAGCGGGGTCACAGATACGCAGTATTTT

j_gene: TRBJ1-1
v_gene: TRBV7-2
abundance: -
d_gene: -
CDR3aa: CASSFSTNLFPTEAFF
CDR3nt: TGTGCCAGCAGCTTTTCGACAAACCTATTTCCCACTGAAGCTTTCTTT

j_gene: TRBJ1-5
v_gene: TRBV28
abundance: -
d_gene: TRBD1
CDR3aa: CASSLTGGNQPQHF
CDR3nt: TGTGCCAGCAGTCTTACAGGGGGCAATCAGCCCCAGCATTTT

j_gene: TRBJ2-5
v_gene: TRBV24-1
abundance: -
d_gene: -
CDR3aa: CATSDSKGYQETQYF
CDR3nt: TGTGCCACCAGTGACTCGAAGGGATACCAAGAGACCCAGTACTTC

j_gene: TRBJ2-7
v_gene: TRBV9
abundance: -
d_gene: -
CDR3aa: CASSVAPGTYEQYF
CDR3nt: TGTGCCAGCAGCGTAGCTCCCGGGACCTACGAGCAGTACTTC

j_gene: TRBJ1-4
v_gene: TRBV9
abundance: -
d_gene: -
CDR3aa: CASSVTTGYGNEKLFF
CDR3nt: TGTGCCAGCAGCGTTACAACAGGGTATGGCAATGAAAAACTGTTTTTT

j_gene: TRBJ2-5
v_gene: TRBV9
abundance: -
d_gene: -
CDR3aa: CASSPRLGAGETQYF
CDR3nt: TGTGCCAGCAGCCCAAGGCTAGGGGCAGGGGAGACCCAGTACTTC

j_gene: TRBJ2-2
v_gene: TRBV7-2
abundance: -
d_gene: TRBD2
CDR3aa: CASSSRTSSTGELFF
CDR3nt: TGTGCCAGCAGCTCAAGGACTAGTAGCACCGGGGAGCTGTTTTTT

j_gene: TRBJ1-5
v_gene: TRBV2
abundance: -
d_gene: -
CDR3aa: CASSEGTERQPQHF
CDR3nt: TGTGCCAGCAGTGAAGGGACGGAGCGCCAGCCCCAGCATTTT

j_gene: TRBJ1-2
v_gene: TRBV6-1
abundance: -
d_gene: TRBD1
CDR3aa: CASSEAKGTVTGYTF
CDR3nt: TGTGCCAGCAGTGAAGCCAAAGGGACAGTTACTGGCTACACCTTC

j_gene: TRBJ2-3
v_gene: TRBV7-2
abundance: -
d_gene: -
CDR3aa: CASIFQGGDTQYF
CDR3nt: TGTGCCAGCATCTTCCAGGGGGGAGATACGCAGTATTTT

j_gene: TRBJ1-3
v_gene: TRBV29-1
abundance: -
d_gene: -
CDR3aa: CSVRVQGGNTIYF
CDR3nt: TGCAGCGTCAGAGTCCAGGGGGGAAACACCATATATTTT

j_gene: TRBJ1-1
v_gene: TRBV5-1
abundance: -
d_gene: -
CDR3aa: CASSLVGPAATEAFF
CDR3nt: TGCGCCAGCAGCTTGGTTGGGCCCGCAGCCACTGAAGCTTTCTTT

j_gene: TRBJ1-1
v_gene: TRBV29-1
abundance: -
d_gene: TRBD1
CDR3aa: CSVEQGARTEAFF
CDR3nt: TGCAGCGTGGAACAGGGGGCTCGGACTGAAGCTTTCTTT

j_gene: TRBJ2-7
v_gene: TRBV2
abundance: -
d_gene: -
CDR3aa: CASSEEATRRWVYEQYF
CDR3nt: TGTGCCAGCAGTGAAGAAGCGACGCGGCGATGGGTTTACGAGCAGTACTTC

j_gene: TRBJ1-1
v_gene: TRBV7-9
abundance: -
d_gene: -
CDR3aa: CASSLGMGEGEAFF
CDR3nt: TGTGCCAGCAGCTTAGGAATGGGGGAAGGTGAAGCTTTCTTT

j_gene: TRBJ2-7
v_gene: TRBV7-8
abundance: -
d_gene: TRBD2
CDR3aa: CASSLATSGRAGEQYF
CDR3nt: TGTGCCAGCAGCTTAGCCACTAGCGGGAGGGCAGGGGAGCAGTACTTC

j_gene: TRBJ1-2
v_gene: TRBV4-2
abundance: -
d_gene: -
CDR3aa: CASSRGELSTGYGYTF
CDR3nt: TGTGCCAGCAGCCGGGGAGAACTCTCGACCGGCTATGGCTACACCTTC

j_gene: TRBJ2-2
v_gene: TRBV5-1
abundance: -
d_gene: TRBD2
CDR3aa: CASSWDGRRTGELFF
CDR3nt: TGCGCCAGCAGCTGGGACGGGAGGCGCACCGGGGAGCTGTTTTTT

j_gene: TRBJ2-3
v_gene: TRBV2
abundance: -
d_gene: -
CDR3aa: CASKQSTDTQYF
CDR3nt: TGTGCCAGCAAACAGAGCACAGATACGCAGTATTTT

j_gene: TRBJ1-1
v_gene: TRBV6-1
abundance: -
d_gene: -
CDR3aa: CASSEAARVTAFF
CDR3nt: TGTGCCAGCAGTGAAGCCGCCAGGGTCACGGCTTTCTTT

j_gene: TRBJ2-7
v_gene: TRBV5-1
abundance: -
d_gene: TRBD2
CDR3aa: CASSQVIAGPYEQYF
CDR3nt: TGCGCCAGCAGCCAGGTGATAGCGGGCCCCTACGAGCAGTACTTC

j_gene: TRBJ2-1
v_gene: TRBV24-1
abundance: -
d_gene: -
CDR3aa: CATSARPGVLNYNEQFF
CDR3nt: TGTGCCACCAGTGCCCGCCCGGGGGTACTTAACTACAATGAGCAGTTCTTC

j_gene: TRBJ2-4
v_gene: TRBV20-1
abundance: -
d_gene: -
CDR3aa: CSATRQYPAKNIQYF
CDR3nt: TGCAGTGCAACCCGACAGTATCCGGCCAAAAACATTCAGTACTTC

j_gene: TRBJ2-3
v_gene: TRBV2
abundance: -
d_gene: TRBD1
CDR3aa: CASSYTGGADTQYF
CDR3nt: TGTGCCAGCAGTTATACAGGGGGCGCAGATACGCAGTATTTT

j_gene: TRBJ2-5
v_gene: TRBV4-1
abundance: -
d_gene: TRBD2
CDR3aa: CASSQDGTNQETQYF
CDR3nt: TGCGCCAGCAGCCAAGATGGGACTAACCAAGAGACCCAGTACTTC

j_gene: TRBJ1-2
v_gene: TRBV14
abundance: -
d_gene: TRBD1
CDR3aa: CASSHAGAGGGYTF
CDR3nt: TGTGCCAGCAGCCACGCCGGGGCAGGGGGCGGCTACACCTTC

j_gene: TRBJ2-3
v_gene: TRBV27
abundance: -
d_gene: TRBD2
CDR3aa: CASSPLGTSGKDTQYF
CDR3nt: TGTGCCAGCAGTCCACTAGGGACTAGCGGGAAGGATACGCAGTATTTT

j_gene: TRBJ2-2
v_gene: TRBV2
abundance: -
d_gene: -
CDR3aa: CASSRLLSGAGELFF
CDR3nt: TGTGCCAGCTCCCGACTACTATCCGGGGCCGGGGAGCTGTTTTTT

j_gene: TRBJ2-1
v_gene: TRBV20-1
abundance: -
d_gene: -
CDR3aa: CSASQGPYNEQFF
CDR3nt: TGCAGTGCTAGTCAGGGCCCCTACAATGAGCAGTTCTTC

j_gene: TRBJ1-2
v_gene: TRBV20-1
abundance: -
d_gene: -
CDR3aa: CSARGAASYGYTF
CDR3nt: TGCAGTGCTAGAGGGGCAGCGAGCTATGGCTACACCTTC

j_gene: TRBJ1-1
v_gene: TRBV12-3/TRBV12-4
abundance: -
d_gene: -
CDR3aa: CASNVRYLNTEAFF
CDR3nt: TGTGCCAGCAACGTCAGATACCTGAACACTGAAGCTTTCTTT

j_gene: TRBJ1-1
v_gene: TRBV5-1
abundance: -
d_gene: TRBD1
CDR3aa: CASSLQGAQVTEAFF
CDR3nt: TGCGCCAGCAGCTTACAGGGGGCTCAGGTCACTGAAGCTTTCTTT